This is a list of T cell receptor beta chains from one sample in a study of T cells in localized non-small cell lung cancer. Clones were read by immunoSEQ multiplex PCR, and TCRdb kept only the in-frame ones, dropping some. The sample has some 82,000 clones, around 82% seen once. This material consisted of PBMCs, taken before any cancer treatment. These receptors all stem from a man between 35 and 75 years old with stage II squamous cell lung carcinoma. Each CDR3 is given with its conserved first and last residue. The D gene is left open where the match is weak. Some rows mark clone size as missing; the rest say once, few, many or name a class of expanded clone.

>-|TRBV2|TRBJ1-1|-
CASSLGTPNTEAFF
TGTGCCAGCAGTCTGGGGACCCCGAACACTGAAGCTTTCTTT
>-|TRBV7-2|TRBJ1-1|TRBD1
CASSFWTGATEAFF
TGTGCCAGCAGTTTTTGGACAGGGGCCACTGAAGCTTTCTTT
>-|TRBV19|TRBJ1-1|TRBD1
CASSIPGTGGTEAFF
TGTGCCAGTAGTATCCCTGGGACAGGGGGCACTGAAGCTTTCTTT
>few|TRBV18|TRBJ2-7|-
CASSPDRSLQGRGRHEQYF
TGTGCCAGCTCACCAGATAGGAGTCTGCAGGGTCGGGGTCGCCACGAGCAGTACTTC
>-|TRBV7-3|TRBJ2-5|TRBD2
CASSSGLAGQETQYF
TGTGCCAGCAGTTCGGGACTAGCGGGCCAAGAGACCCAGTACTTC
>few|TRBV9|TRBJ1-1|-
CASSVSPGVGTEAFF
TGTGCCAGCAGCGTAAGTCCAGGGGTCGGGACTGAAGCTTTCTTT
>-|TRBV19|TRBJ2-3|TRBD2
CASMMREAAFSVQYF
TGTGCCAGTATGATGCGGGAGGCGGCCTTTTCCGTGCAGTATTTT
>-|TRBV5-4|TRBJ2-6|TRBD1
CASSPDRDGANVLTF
TGTGCCAGCAGTCCGGACAGGGATGGGGCCAACGTCCTGACTTTC
>-|TRBV29-1|TRBJ1-1|-
CSVGELNTEAFF
TGCAGCGTTGGGGAGTTGAACACTGAAGCTTTCTTT
>-|TRBV7-2|TRBJ2-7|-
CASSSQGPAPSNEQYF
TGTGCCAGCAGCTCCCAGGGTCCCGCGCCGTCAAACGAGCAGTACTTC
>-|TRBV19|TRBJ1-2|-
CASRSGNYGYTF
TGTGCCAGTAGGTCAGGGAACTATGGCTACACCTTC
>-|TRBV11-2|TRBJ2-7|-
CASSLDHYEQYF
TGTGCCAGCAGCTTAGATCACTACGAGCAGTACTTC
>-|TRBV5-1|TRBJ2-1|TRBD2
CASSLEPIGTSGNEQFF
TGCGCCAGCAGCTTGGAACCTATCGGGACTAGCGGGAATGAGCAGTTCTTC
>-|TRBV7-6|TRBJ1-3|-
CASSLGPVDSGNTIYF
TGTGCCAGCAGCTTAGGTCCAGTGGACTCTGGAAACACCATATATTTT
>-|TRBV14|TRBJ1-4|-
CASSQYTGSSEKLFF
TGTGCCAGCAGCCAGTACACGGGATCTTCTGAAAAACTGTTTTTT
>-|TRBV30|TRBJ2-5|-
CAWSNGGFYQETQYF
TGTGCCTGGAGTAACGGCGGGTTTTACCAAGAGACCCAGTACTTC
>-|TRBV29-1|TRBJ2-7|TRBD1
CSVAHLTGDEQYF
TGCAGCGTTGCCCACCTAACAGGGGATGAGCAGTACTTC
>-|TRBV7-8|TRBJ2-5|TRBD1
CASSYAIGQGELLTYEETQYF
TGTGCCAGCAGCTATGCCATAGGACAGGGGGAACTTCTGACGTATGAAGAGACCCAGTACTTC
>-|TRBV9|TRBJ2-1|TRBD2
CASSLAPGGGGNEQFF
TGTGCCAGCAGCCTAGCCCCCGGGGGGGGCGGCAATGAGCAGTTCTTC
>-|TRBV5-6|TRBJ1-1|-
CASRSGSRYTEAFF
TGTGCCAGCAGGTCTGGCAGCCGTTACACTGAAGCTTTCTTT
>-|TRBV7-6|TRBJ2-1|-
CASSLGEPPYNEQFF
TGTGCCAGCAGCTTAGGGGAGCCACCCTACAATGAGCAGTTCTTC
>-|TRBV7-2|TRBJ2-2|-
CASSLLRVTGELFF
TGTGCCAGCAGCTTATTGAGGGTTACCGGGGAGCTGTTTTTT
>-|TRBV2|TRBJ1-5|-
CASSESTDSNQPQHF
TGTGCCAGCAGTGAGTCGACGGATAGCAATCAGCCCCAGCATTTT
>-|TRBV28|TRBJ1-6|-
CATRSRGNYNSPLHF
TGTGCCACCCGTAGCAGGGGAAACTATAATTCACCCCTCCACTTT
>once|TRBV7-3|TRBJ2-7|TRBD1
CASSPWGTGVNEQYF
TGTGCCAGCAGTCCGTGGGGGACAGGGGTTAACGAGCAGTACTTC
>-|TRBV27|TRBJ2-7|TRBD2
CASRLAGGLEEQYF
TGTGCCAGCAGATTAGCGGGGGGGCTCGAGGAGCAGTACTTC
>-|TRBV4-1|TRBJ2-3|TRBD2
CASSQTQISGMNTDTQYF
TGCGCCAGCAGCCAAACCCAGATTAGCGGGATGAACACAGATACGCAGTATTTT
>-|TRBV9|TRBJ2-1|-
CASSVVEGGLNEQFF
TGTGCCAGCAGCGTAGTTGAAGGGGGGCTCAATGAGCAGTTCTTC
>-|TRBV4-2|TRBJ2-3|TRBD2
CASSQDRRGVGTDTQYF
TGTGCCAGCAGCCAAGATCGGCGGGGGGTCGGCACAGATACGCAGTATTTT
>-|TRBV27|TRBJ2-7|TRBD2
CASSLAGGYEQYF
TGTGCCAGCAGTTTAGCGGGGGGATACGAGCAGTACTTC
>-|TRBV15|TRBJ2-1|-
CATSRDRVDRLFF
TGTGCCACCAGCAGAGATCGGGTAGATCGTCTGTTCTTC
>-|TRBV28|TRBJ1-5|-
CASRQGGSNQPQHF
TGTGCCAGCAGACAAGGGGGGAGCAATCAGCCCCAGCATTTT
>-|TRBV9|TRBJ1-3|-
CASSVATGNRNTIYF
TGTGCCAGCAGCGTAGCTACAGGGAATAGAAACACCATATATTTT
>-|TRBV20-1|TRBJ2-7|-
CSAQLYEQYF
TGCAGTGCCCAGCTGTACGAGCAGTACTTC
>-|TRBV28|TRBJ2-2|-
CASSLLGGGTGELFF
TGTGCCAGCAGTTTATTAGGGGGGGGAACCGGGGAGCTGTTTTTT
>-|TRBV5-8|TRBJ2-7|-
CASSLGSTGYEQYF
TGTGCCAGCAGCTTGGGCAGCACTGGCTACGAGCAGTACTTC
>-|TRBV9|TRBJ1-1|TRBD1
CASSVDPHTGETEAFF
TGTGCCAGCAGCGTAGACCCTCATACAGGGGAGACTGAAGCTTTCTTT
>once|TRBV5-1|TRBJ1-1|-
CASSLGGALNTEAFF
TGCGCCAGCAGCTTGGGCGGGGCTTTGAACACTGAAGCTTTCTTT
>-|TRBV5-6|TRBJ1-2|TRBD1
CASSLGLPPGQGDGYTF
TGTGCCAGCAGCTTGGGCCTACCACCCGGACAGGGCGATGGCTACACCTTC
>few|TRBV5-4|TRBJ2-4|-
CASSTEGGANIQYF
TGTGCCAGCAGTACTGAGGGTGGGGCGAACATTCAGTACTTC
>few|TRBV9|TRBJ2-2|-
CASSVGQANTGELFF
TGTGCCAGCAGCGTAGGTCAGGCGAACACCGGGGAGCTGTTTTTT
>-|TRBV6-5|TRBJ1-2|-
CASSASDYGYTF
TGTGCCAGCAGCGCCTCAGACTATGGCTACACCTTC
>-|TRBV6-6|TRBJ1-2|-
CASGRAGGIYGYTF
TGTGCCAGCGGTCGGGCGGGCGGGATCTATGGCTACACCTTC
>-|TRBV6-5|TRBJ2-1|-
CASGKGGGSYNEQFF
TGTGCCAGCGGAAAGGGTGGCGGCTCCTACAATGAGCAGTTCTTC
>-|TRBV6-1|TRBJ2-7|-
CASSDLRRGGIPSSEQYF
TGTGCCAGCAGTGATCTCAGGCGAGGCGGGATCCCCTCCTCCGAGCAGTACTTC
>-|TRBV30|TRBJ1-2|-
CASTRGNYGYTF
TGTGCCTCAACACGGGGTAACTATGGCTACACCTTC
>-|TRBV30|TRBJ2-1|TRBD2
CAWRRQRGGTNEQFF
TGTGCCTGGAGAAGGCAGCGGGGGGGTACCAATGAGCAGTTCTTC
>-|TRBV27|TRBJ2-1|-
CASSLGLSYNEQFF
TGTGCCAGCAGTTTAGGACTTTCCTACAATGAGCAGTTCTTC
>-|TRBV27|TRBJ2-7|TRBD1
CASSPGTGGEQYF
TGTGCCAGCAGTCCCGGGACAGGGGGCGAGCAGTACTTC
>-|TRBV5-1|TRBJ2-2|-
CASSYRSGELFF
TGCGCCAGCAGCTACCGCTCAGGGGAGCTGTTTTTT
>-|TRBV19|TRBJ1-2|-
CASSFGKANYGYTF
TGTGCCAGTAGTTTCGGGAAAGCTAACTATGGCTACACCTTC
>few|TRBV5-6|TRBJ2-1|TRBD2
CASGGGGNTYNEQFF
TGTGCCAGCGGAGGCGGGGGTAATACCTACAATGAGCAGTTCTTC